Presented here are 19 T cell receptor beta chains from one specimen sequenced in a study of blood T cell repertoires in COVID-19. The assay was immunoSEQ multiplex PCR, and TCRdb's table has in-frame clones only and misses some. The sample yields 45,000 to 55,000 clones, 86% seen once. The specimen sequenced was peripheral blood. These receptor sequences come from a man aged 65 to 79 with active COVID-19.

The CDR3 reads CASSRIQPGETQYF. The CDR3, as DNA: TGCGCCAGCAGCAGGATTCAGCCCGGGGAGACCCAGTACTTC. This chain links TRBV5-1 with TRBJ2-5; D remains ambiguous. CDR3 length equals 14 residues. The V end lost 4 bases, the J end lost 5 bases, and 15 bases lay between the germline ends. Germline CDR1 is SGHRS and CDR2 is YFSETQ.

The chain couples TRBV4-3 to TRBJ1-1, with D possibly matching TRBD1 (6 bases). Germline V gene sequence: CDR1 LGHNA, CDR2 YSLEER. The V and J ends lost 3 bases and 7 bases respectively, with 18 bases between them. The CDR3 consists of 15 residues. CDR3 in amino acids: CASSHSWGGQLEAFF. The CDR3 DNA is TGCGCCAGCAGCCATTCTTGGGGGGGCCAACTTGAAGCTTTCTTT.

This chain connects TRBV28 to TRBJ1-6; D is perhaps TRBD1 (6 bases). Trimming cost V 5 bases and J 10 bases, with 24 bases left between them. Per the germline V gene, CDR1 is MDHEN and CDR2 is SYDVKM. There are 17 residues in the CDR3. Here the CDR3 reads CASSGGIRGDLLSPLHF. As DNA, the CDR3 is TGTGCCAGCAGTGGGGGCATTCGGGGGGATCTGCTATCACCCCTCCACTTT.

Of note for this clone: This sample also contains other DNA sequences that code for the same CDR3. The chain joins TRBV11-2 to TRBJ1-1, with 11 bases fitting TRBD1. V shed 4 bases, J shed 5 bases, and the junction held 6 bases outside the gene matches. Germline V gene sequence: CDR1 SGHAT, CDR2 FQNNGV. CDR3 length: 15 amino acids. CDR3 in amino acids: CASSSGTGGRTEAFF. The DNA for the CDR3 is TGTGCCAGCAGCTCCGGGACAGGGGGACGGACTGAAGCTTTCTTT.

The rearrangement joins TRBV27 to TRBJ2-7, with 7 bases identical to TRBD1. Germline V lookup: CDR1 MNHEY, CDR2 SMNVEV (reference sequence). This CDR3 spans 18 amino acids. With V trimmed by 2 bases and J by 3 bases, 16 bases remained unmatched. The DNA for the CDR3 is TGTGCCAGCAGTTTAAGACCGATCTCCCGGGACAGCCTCTACGAGCAGTACTTC. As protein: CASSLRPISRDSLYEQYF.

The genes are TRBV6-2 or TRBV6-3 and TRBJ1-1; weak D call: TRBD1 (5 bases). The ends were cut back, 5 bases at V and 6 bases at J, with 16 bases in the middle. The CDR3 has 14 residues. The V gene's germline CDR1 is MNHEY and CDR2 SVGEGT. The CDR3 is CASSLDYRGAEAFF. The DNA for the CDR3 is TGTGCCAGCAGTCTAGACTACCGGGGGGCTGAAGCTTTCTTT.

The rearrangement links TRBV30 to TRBJ1-5; 9 bases line up with TRBD1. J gave up 2 bases and V 2 bases, and 19 bases lay outside the gene matches. CDR3 length equals 20 residues. Germline assignment: CDR1 GTSNPN and CDR2 SVGIG (reference sequence). CDR3 residues: CAWSHGPGQGTGVGNQPQHF. In DNA form, the CDR3 reads TGTGCCTGGAGTCACGGGCCGGGACAGGGTACTGGAGTGGGCAATCAGCCCCAGCATTTT.

This clone was detected once. This rearrangement joins TRBV18 to TRBJ2-7; TRBD2 aligns across 9 bases. The V and J ends lost 3 bases and 6 bases, in that order; junction bases with no gene match: 9. The CDR3 contains 15 residues. CDR1 and CDR2 from the germline V gene are KGHSH and LQKENI. The CDR3: CASSPGGRAGGEQYF. The DNA for the CDR3 is TGTGCCAGCTCACCCGGCGGGAGGGCCGGGGGCGAGCAGTACTTC.

The chain is built from TRBV4-3 and TRBJ1-2; the D is unclear. Germline values: CDR1 LGHNA, CDR2 YSLEER. V shed 1 base and J shed 1 base, with 10 bases lying between them. The CDR3 is made up of 15 amino acids. CDR3 residues: CASSQAHGINYGYTF. The CDR3 DNA reads as TGCGCCAGCAGCCAAGCCCACGGGATTAACTATGGCTACACCTTC.

This clone is termed medium-sized. The rearrangement links TRBV5-1 to TRBJ2-2; D perhaps matches TRBD1 (6 bases). From germline, CDR1 is SGHRS and CDR2 YFSETQ. The CDR3 extends over 17 amino acids. The V end was cut by 4 bases, the J end by 0 bases, with 16 bases between. CDR3 nucleotides: TGCGCCAGCAGCCTGACCACACAGGGATCGAACACCGGGGAGCTGTTTTTT. Protein: CASSLTTQGSNTGELFF.

The V call is TRBV18, the J call TRBJ2-1; maybe TRBD2 (5 bases). CDR3 size: 14 residues. Trimming removed 2 bases at V and 3 bases at J, with 8 bases between. Germline V gene lookup returns CDR1 KGHSH and CDR2 LQKENI. The CDR3 DNA reads TGTGCCAGCTCACCAACGGGGTTCTACAATGAGCAGTTCTTC. Translating gives CASSPTGFYNEQFF.

The chain has TRBV11-2 and TRBJ2-7, with 9 bases aligning to TRBD2. Trimming at V came to 3 bases and at J to 5 bases, leaving 2 bases not matched to a gene. The CDR3 covers 13 residues. The V gene's germline CDR1 is SGHAT and CDR2 FQNNGV. CDR3 DNA sequence: TGTGCCAGCAGCTTCCGGACTAGCGACGAGCAGTACTTC. Translation: CASSFRTSDEQYF.

The chain uses TRBV4-3 and TRBJ2-3; no clear D gene. With 3 bases removed from V and 2 bases from J, the gap between germline ends came to 9 bases. The CDR3 contains 14 residues. Germline V gives CDR1 LGHNA, CDR2 YSLEER. The CDR3 sequence: CASSQADLTDTQYF. The CDR3 DNA reads as TGCGCCAGCAGCCAGGCCGATCTCACAGATACGCAGTATTTT.

The CDR3 sequence is CASSLGAGQGSYEQYF. The CDR3 DNA is TGTGCCAGCAGCTTAGGAGCGGGACAGGGTTCCTACGAGCAGTACTTC. The chain is built from TRBV7-2 and TRBJ2-7; TRBD1 agrees at 9 bases. Trimming removed 1 base from V and 1 base from J; junction bases left unmatched: 5. The CDR3 runs 16 residues. The germline gives CDR1 SGHTA, CDR2 FQGNSA.

The chain combines TRBV6-2 or TRBV6-3 with TRBJ2-7, with 9 nucleotides matching TRBD2. The CDR3 has 16 residues. From germline, CDR1 is MNHEY and CDR2 SVGEGT. After removal of 6 bases from V and 5 bases from J, the junction contained 14 bases not matched to a gene. The chain's CDR3 is CASSASGYGGGDEQYF. The CDR3 coding sequence is TGTGCCAGCAGCGCATCCGGGTACGGCGGGGGGGACGAGCAGTACTTC.

The chain employs TRBV5-1 and TRBJ1-4, with 7 positions matching TRBD1. Germline V gene lookup returns CDR1 SGHRS and CDR2 YFSETQ. V was clipped by 4 bases and J by 3 bases; unmatched bases: 6. CDR3 length: 15 amino acids. Here the CDR3 reads CASSENTGANEKLFF. For the CDR3, the DNA is TGCGCCAGCAGCGAAAACACAGGGGCTAATGAAAAACTGTTTTTT.

The chain couples TRBV7-9 to TRBJ1-1; D uncertain. CDR1 SEHNR and CDR2 FQNEAQ come from the germline V gene (reference sequence). V lost 1 base and J lost 4, with 7 bases in between. This CDR3 is 13 amino acids long. The CDR3 DNA is TGTGCCAGCAGCTTAGATCGTCTCACTGAAGCTTTCTTT. Translation: CASSLDRLTEAFF.

The genes are TRBV7-9 and TRBJ1-4; the match to TRBD1 covers 9 bases. This CDR3 has 16 residues. After removal of 6 bases from V and 7 bases from J, the junction contained 12 bases not matched to a gene. Looked up from germline, CDR1 is SEHNR and CDR2 is FQNEAQ (reference sequence). Here the CDR3 DNA reads TGTGCCAGCAGGGTGACCCCCGGGACAGGGTTTGAAAAACTGTTTTTT. Protein product: CASRVTPGTGFEKLFF.

The genes are TRBV28 and TRBJ1-2; 7 nucleotides line up with TRBD1. In germline, CDR1 is MDHEN, CDR2 SYDVKM. The CDR3 spans 13 residues. Losses at the gene ends were 6 bases for V and 8 bases for J; bases not matched to a gene: 9. This chain's CDR3 is CASSMGRQGGYTF. The CDR3 region has the DNA TGTGCCAGCAGCATGGGGCGACAGGGAGGCTACACCTTC.